Following are 8 T cell receptor beta chains from one sample sequenced in a study of T cell changes during pregnancy in multiple sclerosis. Sequencing used immunoSEQ multiplex PCR; TCRdb keeps in-frame clones, though not all of them. In the table there are tens of thousands of clones, approximately 94% of which are singletons. Material: CD8+ T cells from peripheral blood mononuclear cells, obtained after pregnancy. The source is a female donor with multiple sclerosis, enrolled in a pregnancy study.

This chain links TRBV9 with TRBJ2-1; TRBD2 is a possible D gene (6 bases). V gave up 5 bases and J gave up 10 bases, with 22 bases separating them. CDR3 length: 15 amino acids. The V gene's germline CDR1 is SGDLS and CDR2 YYNGEE. CDR3 residues: CASSLGGISPGEQFF. CDR3 sequence (DNA): TGTGCCAGCAGTTTGGGCGGGATCTCGCCAGGGGAGCAGTTCTTC.

The V call is TRBV27, the J call TRBJ2-1, with D hard to call. Germline loops: CDR1 MNHEY, CDR2 SMNVEV (reference sequence). The CDR3 has 14 residues. Trimming removed 6 bases at V and 8 bases at J, with 17 bases between. The CDR3 reads CASSSFERWHEQFF. CDR3 DNA sequence: TGTGCCAGCAGCTCATTCGAGAGGTGGCATGAGCAGTTCTTC.

The chain links TRBV27 to TRBJ2-7; 7 nucleotides agree with TRBD2. With V trimmed by 5 bases and J by 3 bases, 4 bases remained unmatched. The V gene's germline CDR1 is MNHEY and CDR2 SMNVEV (reference sequence). This CDR3 comprises 13 residues. CDR3: CASSPTSVYEQYF. The DNA of the CDR3 is TGTGCCAGCAGTCCAACTAGCGTCTACGAGCAGTACTTC.

The rearrangement links TRBV7-2 to TRBJ2-3, with D possibly matching TRBD1 (6 bases). The V end was cut by 5 bases, the J end by 4 bases, with 10 bases between. This CDR3 has 13 residues. CDR1 and CDR2 from the germline V gene are SGHTA and FQGNSA. This CDR3 is CASSLNRADTQYF. For the CDR3, the DNA is TGTGCCAGCAGCCTCAACAGGGCAGATACGCAGTATTTT.

The chain uses TRBV9 and TRBJ2-1; the D is unclear. The CDR3 consists of 13 residues. V shed 0 bases and J shed 4 bases, with 5 bases lying between them. CDR1 is SGDLS, CDR2 YYNGEE, per germline. CDR3 nucleotide sequence: TGTGCCAGCAGCGTAGCACTTTACAATGAGCAGTTCTTC. The encoded protein is CASSVALYNEQFF.

V gene TRBV7-6 combines with J gene TRBJ2-2; 11 bases agree with TRBD2. The germline V gene has CDR1 SGHVS and CDR2 FNYEAQ. This CDR3 is 16 amino acids long. With 1 base clipped from V and 6 bases from J, the junction kept 4 bases outside the gene matches. CDR3 protein: CASSLELAGVSGELFF. The CDR3, as DNA: TGTGCCAGCAGCTTAGAACTAGCGGGAGTTTCCGGGGAGCTGTTTTTT.

The chain uses TRBV6-1 and TRBJ2-1, with a possible D match to TRBD2 (6 bases). The CDR3 length is 18 residues. Trimming cost V 2 bases and J 1 base, with 18 bases left between them. Germline loops: CDR1 MNHNS, CDR2 SASEGT. The CDR3 spells CASSESWRRELSYNEQFF. As DNA, the CDR3 is TGTGCCAGCAGTGAAAGTTGGAGGCGGGAACTTTCCTACAATGAGCAGTTCTTC.

The chain employs TRBV29-1 and TRBJ2-3; TRBD1 aligns across 10 bases. The CDR3 spans 15 residues. V gave up 5 bases and J gave up 4 bases; unmatched junction bases: 9. Germline-derived CDR1 and CDR2 are SQVTM and ANQGSEA. Here the CDR3 reads CSVLTGTGVSDTQYF. In DNA form, the CDR3 reads TGCAGCGTTTTGACCGGGACAGGGGTTTCAGATACGCAGTATTTT.